This T cell receptor (beta chain) was retrieved from a study of CD8+CD57+ T cells in acquired aplastic anemia. Study-level information: The average for DNA from sorted CD4+ and CD8+ cells was roughly 3 ug. The study's findings and limits: Patients had approximately 30 CD8+ CDR3 sequences in common with controls (the shared set).

The CDR3 is 15 residues long. The V end was cut by 7 bases, the J end by 4 bases, with 18 bases between. CDR1 is SGHTA and CDR2 is FQGTGA in the germline V gene. All sequencing subjects had displayed CD8+CD57+ cell expansion on flow cytometry. Severe acquired aplastic anemia affected all patients. There was no therapy given to any patient before the blood sampling took place. Genomic DNA provided the template from which TCR beta VDJ and CDR3 profiles were obtained. TCRdb processed the reads anew with MiXCR; each CDR3 protein has one entry. Among fewer than 200,000 distinct CDR3 sequences, 71% were seen once, and the ten largest hold 35% to 50%. This clonotype occurred a few times. Its antigen remains unknown.

V gene TRBV7-3 combines with J gene TRBJ2-3; a weak D match, TRBD2 (8 bases). The sequence came from a human donor with aplastic anemia. The material sequenced was sorted CD4+, CD8+, or CD8+CD57+ T cells (not recorded which) from PBMCs. Written as DNA, the CDR3 is TGTGCCAGCACCAAAGGGGGCGGGAGGTCAGATACGCAGTATTTT. It yields the protein CASTKGGGRSDTQYF.